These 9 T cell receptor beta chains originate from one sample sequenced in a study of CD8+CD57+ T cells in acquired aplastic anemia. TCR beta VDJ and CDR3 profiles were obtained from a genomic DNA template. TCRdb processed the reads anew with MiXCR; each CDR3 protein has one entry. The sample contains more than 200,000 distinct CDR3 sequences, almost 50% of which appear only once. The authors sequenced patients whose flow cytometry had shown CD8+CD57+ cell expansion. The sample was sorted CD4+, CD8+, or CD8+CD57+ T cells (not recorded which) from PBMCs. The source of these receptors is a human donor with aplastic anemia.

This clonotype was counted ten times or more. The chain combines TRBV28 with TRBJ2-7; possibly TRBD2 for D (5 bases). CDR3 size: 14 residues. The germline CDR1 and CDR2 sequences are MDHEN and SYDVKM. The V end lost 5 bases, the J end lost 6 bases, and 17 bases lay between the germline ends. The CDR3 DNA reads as TGTGCCAGCAGTCTACTAGTAGGTGGCTCCGAGCAGTACTTC. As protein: CASSLLVGGSEQYF.

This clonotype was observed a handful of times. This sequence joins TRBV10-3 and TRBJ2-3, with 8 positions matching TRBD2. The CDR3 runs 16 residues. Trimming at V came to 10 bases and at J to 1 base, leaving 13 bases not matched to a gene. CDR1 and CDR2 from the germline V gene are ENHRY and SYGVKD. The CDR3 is CATGRARGGGTDTQYF. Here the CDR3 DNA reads TGTGCCACCGGGAGGGCAAGGGGGGGGGGCACAGATACGCAGTATTTT.

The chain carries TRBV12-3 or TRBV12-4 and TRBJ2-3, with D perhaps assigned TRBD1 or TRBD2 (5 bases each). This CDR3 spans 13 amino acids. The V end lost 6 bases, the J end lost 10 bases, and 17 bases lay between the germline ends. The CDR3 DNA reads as TGTGCCAGCAGGCCCTCGGGGCTAGCCGCGCAGTATTTT. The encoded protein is CASRPSGLAAQYF.

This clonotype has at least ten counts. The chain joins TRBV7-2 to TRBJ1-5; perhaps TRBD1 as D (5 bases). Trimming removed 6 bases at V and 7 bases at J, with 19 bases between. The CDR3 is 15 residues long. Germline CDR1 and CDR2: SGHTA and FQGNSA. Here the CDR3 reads CASSQGRGYWQPQHF. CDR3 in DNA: TGTGCCAGCAGTCAGGGACGGGGGTATTGGCAGCCCCAGCATTTT.

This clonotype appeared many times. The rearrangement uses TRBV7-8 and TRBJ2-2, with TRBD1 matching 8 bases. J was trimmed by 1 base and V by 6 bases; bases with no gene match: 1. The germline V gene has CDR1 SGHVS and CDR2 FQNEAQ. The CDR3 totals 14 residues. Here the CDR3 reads CASRGTGNTGELFF. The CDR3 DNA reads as TGTGCCAGCAGGGGGACAGGGAACACCGGGGAGCTGTTTTTT. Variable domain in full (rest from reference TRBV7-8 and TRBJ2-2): GAGVSQSPRYKVAKRGQDVALRCDPISGHVSLFWYQQALGQGPEFLTYFQNEAQLDKSGLPSDRFFAERPEGSVSTLKIQRTQQEDSAVYLCASRGTGNTGELFFGEGSRLTVL.

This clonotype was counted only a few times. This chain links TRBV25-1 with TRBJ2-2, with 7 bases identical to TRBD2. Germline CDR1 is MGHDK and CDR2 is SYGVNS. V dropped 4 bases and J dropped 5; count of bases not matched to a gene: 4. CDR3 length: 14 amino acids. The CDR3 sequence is CASSVRSGTGELFF. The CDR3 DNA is TGTGCCAGCAGTGTCCGTAGCGGGACCGGGGAGCTGTTTTTT.

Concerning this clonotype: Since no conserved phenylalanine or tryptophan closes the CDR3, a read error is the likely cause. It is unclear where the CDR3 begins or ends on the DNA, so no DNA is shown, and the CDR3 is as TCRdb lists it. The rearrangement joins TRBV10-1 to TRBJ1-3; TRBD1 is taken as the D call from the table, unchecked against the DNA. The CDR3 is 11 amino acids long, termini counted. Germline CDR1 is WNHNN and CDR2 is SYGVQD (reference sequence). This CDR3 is CASSESSGGDT.

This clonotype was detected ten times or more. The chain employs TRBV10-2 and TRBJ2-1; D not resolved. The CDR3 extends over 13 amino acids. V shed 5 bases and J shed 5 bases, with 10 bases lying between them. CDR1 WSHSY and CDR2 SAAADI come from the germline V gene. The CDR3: CASSIRRNNEQFF. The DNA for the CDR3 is TGCGCCAGCAGTATACGACGGAACAATGAGCAGTTCTTC.

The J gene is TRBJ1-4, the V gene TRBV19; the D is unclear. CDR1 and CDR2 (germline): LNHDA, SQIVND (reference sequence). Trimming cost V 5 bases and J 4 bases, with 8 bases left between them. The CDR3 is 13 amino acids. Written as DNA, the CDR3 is TGTGCCAGTAGTTTTGGGGATAATGAAAAACTGTTTTTT. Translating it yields CASSFGDNEKLFF.